Below are 29 T cell receptor beta chains sequenced from a single sample in a study of blood T cell repertoires in COVID-19. Method: immunoSEQ multiplex PCR; TCRdb's copy keeps in-frame clones and lacks some. The profile shows about 100,000 clones, approximately 83% of them singletons. Sequencing was performed on PBMCs or T cells enriched from blood (not recorded which). These receptors originate from a woman aged 45-65 years who had recovered from COVID-19.

The chain employs TRBV6-4 and TRBJ2-7; 10 nucleotides match TRBD2. Germline CDR1 reads MRHNA; CDR2 reads SNTAGT. This CDR3 has 14 residues. The V gene end was trimmed by 6 bases and the J gene end by 3 bases; junction bases not matched to a gene: 5. This CDR3 is CASSKLAGFYEQYF. In DNA, the CDR3 is TGTGCCAGCAGCAAACTAGCGGGATTCTACGAGCAGTACTTC.

V is TRBV15 and J is TRBJ1-6, with 7 bases aligning to TRBD1. The CDR3 contains 19 residues. V lost 0 bases to trimming and J lost 0 bases; unmatched junction nucleotides: 8. Germline V gene data show CDR1 as LNHNV and CDR2 as YYDKDF (reference sequence). The CDR3 sequence is CATSREDGTENSYNSPLHF. As DNA, the CDR3 is TGTGCCACCAGCAGAGAGGACGGGACAGAAAACTCCTATAATTCACCCCTCCACTTT. Together with reference TRBV15 and TRBJ1-6, the CDR3 gives the full variable domain: DAMVIQNPRYQVTQFGKPVTLSCSQTLNHNVMYWYQQKSSQAPKLLFHYYDKDFNNEADTPDNFQSRRPNTSFCFLDIRSPGLGDTAMYLCATSREDGTENSYNSPLHFGNGTRLTVT.

The V and J genes are TRBV10-3 and TRBJ2-5; 9 bases are a match to TRBD2. CDR3 length: 15 amino acids. The ends lost 3 bases at V and 0 bases at J; junction bases unmatched: 2. Germline CDR1 reads ENHRY; CDR2 reads SYGVKD. CDR3 sequence (DNA): TGTGCCATCAGTGAAACTAGCGGGTACCAAGAGACCCAGTACTTC. Translated: CAISETSGYQETQYF.

The chain couples TRBV7-9 to TRBJ2-7, with TRBD1 matching over 7 bases. J lost 3 bases, V lost 5 bases, and 7 bases had no gene match. In germline, CDR1 is SEHNR, CDR2 FQNEAQ (reference sequence). The CDR3 has 14 residues. CDR3 nucleotide sequence: TGTGCCAGCAGCCGGAGACAGGGTGGCTACGAGCAGTACTTC. This translates into CASSRRQGGYEQYF.

This chain uses TRBV3-1 (or the pseudogene TRBV3-2) with TRBJ1-2, with D maybe TRBD1 (5 bases). Trimming cost V 4 bases and J 4 bases, with 10 bases left between them. There are 13 residues in the CDR3. CDR1 is LGHDT and CDR2 is YNNKEL in the germline V gene (reference sequence). The CDR3 DNA is TGTGCCAGCAGCCCTGACAGTTTCTATGGCTACACCTTC. It codes for CASSPDSFYGYTF.

The chain links TRBV28 to TRBJ2-1; 11 bases are a match to TRBD2. The CDR3 has 17 residues. J lost 4 bases, V lost 5 bases, and 10 bases had no gene match. Germline V gene lookup returns CDR1 MDHEN and CDR2 SYDVKM. DNA of the CDR3: TGTGCCAGCAGTCCTCCCTTACTAGCGGGGGCTTACAATGAGCAGTTCTTC. Protein sequence: CASSPPLLAGAYNEQFF.

The rearrangement links TRBV7-3 to TRBJ1-1, with D possibly matching TRBD1 (5 bases). The CDR3 has 14 residues. Germline CDR1 and CDR2: SGHTA and FQGTGA. Trimming left V 5 bases short and J 4 bases short, with 14 bases between. In nucleotides, the CDR3 is TGTGCCAGCAGCCTATCCTTCCAGGGCACTGAAGCTTTCTTT. Residues: CASSLSFQGTEAFF.

The chain carries TRBV28 and TRBJ2-5; 7 bases map to TRBD2. Germline V gives CDR1 MDHEN, CDR2 SYDVKM. The junction had 11 bases not matched to a gene; V was cut back by 7 bases and J by 6 bases. The CDR3 sequence is 14 residues long. The CDR3 is CASTLLGGSQTQYF. The CDR3 bases are TGTGCCAGCACCCTCTTGGGCGGGAGCCAGACCCAGTACTTC.

The chain uses TRBV24-1 and TRBJ2-3, with 7 bases lining up with TRBD2. Germline-derived CDR1 and CDR2 are KGHDR and SFDVKD. V trimming: 8 bases; J trimming: 2 bases; junction bases outside the gene matches: 6. CDR3 length: 14 residues. CDR3: CATKGGSVTDTQYF. CDR3 DNA sequence: TGTGCCACCAAGGGAGGGTCCGTCACAGATACGCAGTATTTT.

The chain has TRBV7-9 and TRBJ2-1; D gene uncertain. With 5 bases removed from V and 2 bases from J, the gap between germline ends came to 13 bases. The CDR3 runs 15 residues. Germline lookup yields CDR1 SEHNR and CDR2 FQNEAQ (reference sequence). The DNA of the CDR3 is TGTGCCAGCAGCGCTGGTACTTTCACCTACAATGAGCAGTTCTTC. Amino acid sequence: CASSAGTFTYNEQFF.

The genes are TRBV7-3 and TRBJ2-3; 10 nucleotides line up with TRBD1. The V gene's germline CDR1 is SGHTA and CDR2 FQGTGA. This CDR3 is built from 15 residues. Trimming at V came to 4 bases and at J to 5 bases, leaving 6 bases not matched to a gene. The CDR3 bases are TGTGCCAGCAGCTCGACAGGGGGCGGATTAGATACGCAGTATTTT. It is translated as CASSSTGGGLDTQYF.

The V and J genes are TRBV11-2 and TRBJ2-2; D remains unclear. The germline V gene has CDR1 SGHAT and CDR2 FQNNGV. The length of the CDR3 is 13 residues. V gave up 4 bases and J gave up 0 bases, with 3 bases separating them. The CDR3 bases are TGTGCCAGCAGCTCCACGAACACCGGGGAGCTGTTTTTT. Translated: CASSSTNTGELFF.

The chain is built from TRBV27 and TRBJ1-1; maybe TRBD1 (5 bases). The V gene's germline CDR1 is MNHEY and CDR2 SMNVEV (reference sequence). This CDR3 spans 14 amino acids. Between the trimmed V and J ends, which lost 2 bases and 4 bases, there was a span of 11 bases. CDR3 in DNA: TGTGCCAGCAGTTTAGGATTCGGGGGCACTGAAGCTTTCTTT. Amino acid sequence: CASSLGFGGTEAFF.

The chain joins TRBV28 to TRBJ1-2; D gene unclear. Trimming removed 5 bases from V and 2 bases from J, with 9 bases in between. This CDR3 is built from 13 residues. Germline CDR1 and CDR2: MDHEN and SYDVKM. The CDR3 nucleotides read TGTGCCAGCAGTCCATCCCAGAACTATGGCTACACCTTC. This codes for CASSPSQNYGYTF.

In this sample, this clone turned up once. The V call is TRBV18, the J call TRBJ1-5, with no clear D. V lost 6 bases and J 5 bases, leaving 11 bases between the germline ends. Germline assignment: CDR1 KGHSH and CDR2 LQKENI. This CDR3 is built from 13 residues. CDR3 DNA sequence: TGTGCCAGCTCCCCCGCCGGGGATCAGCCCCAGCATTTT. Protein: CASSPAGDQPQHF.

The V call is TRBV7-9, the J call TRBJ1-6; D unresolved. The CDR3 extends over 13 amino acids. Germline CDR1 SEHNR, CDR2 FQNEAQ (reference sequence). The V gene lost 4 bases and the J gene lost 8 bases, with 9 bases spanning the gap. CDR3 residues: CASSSSPDSPLHF. The CDR3 DNA reads as TGTGCCAGCAGCTCAAGCCCGGATTCACCCCTCCACTTT.

J is TRBJ2-1 and V is TRBV19; TRBD1 matches at 7 bases. Germline trimming cut 4 bases from V and 4 bases from J; bases unmatched to any gene: 4. This CDR3 spans 14 amino acids. Germline V gene sequence: CDR1 LNHDA, CDR2 SQIVND (reference sequence). The CDR3 bases are TGTGCCAGTAGTACCGGGACAGCTTACAATGAGCAGTTCTTC. As protein: CASSTGTAYNEQFF.

The chain has TRBV9 and TRBJ1-3; the D gene is possibly TRBD1 (5 bases). Germline CDR1 SGDLS, CDR2 YYNGEE. The CDR3 contains 16 residues. Trimming cost V 0 bases and J 1 base, with 11 bases left between them. The CDR3 sequence is CASSVESGRSGNTIYF. DNA for the CDR3: TGTGCCAGCAGCGTAGAATCAGGGAGGTCTGGAAACACCATATATTTT.

V is TRBV27 and J is TRBJ2-1, with 11 bases that match TRBD1. Germline-derived CDR1 and CDR2 are MNHEY and SMNVEV (reference sequence). V shed 6 bases, J shed 8 bases, and the junction held 3 bases outside the gene matches. The CDR3 covers 13 residues. CDR3 sequence reads: CASSRTGGDEQFF. CDR3 nucleotide sequence: TGTGCCAGCAGCAGGACAGGGGGCGATGAGCAGTTCTTC.

The chain combines TRBV4-1 with TRBJ2-5; the D is unclear. The CDR3 runs 14 residues. Germline CDR1 MGHRA, CDR2 YSYEKL. Deletions cut 7 bases from V and 4 bases from J, with 16 bases between. The CDR3 coding sequence is TGCGCCAGCAAAACTCTTTGCATCCCAGAGACCCAGTACTTC. Amino acids: CASKTLCIPETQYF.

About this clone: A read error may account for a junction end that differs from germline. This rearrangement joins TRBV30 to TRBJ1-5, with unresolved D. The CDR3 has 15 residues. Germline-derived CDR1 and CDR2 are GTSNPN and SVGIG (reference sequence). The CDR3 loop is CAWSESPYSNQLQHF. The CDR3 DNA follows: TGTGCCTGGAGTGAAAGTCCGTATAGCAATCAGCTCCAGCATTTT.

V is TRBV10-3 and J is TRBJ2-3; 8 nucleotides align to TRBD2. This CDR3 contains 18 residues. V was clipped by 6 bases and J by 5 bases; unmatched bases: 19. Germline lookup yields CDR1 ENHRY and CDR2 SYGVKD. CDR3 residues: CAISPRFGSGGALDTQYF. In nucleotides, the CDR3 is TGTGCCATCAGCCCCCGATTTGGGAGCGGGGGTGCTCTAGATACGCAGTATTTT.

The table lists this clone with many counts. The CDR3 here is CATRQGSASYEQYF. The DNA of the CDR3 is TGTGCCACCCGACAGGGGAGTGCATCCTACGAGCAGTACTTC. V gene TRBV19 combines with J gene TRBJ2-7; 8 bases map to TRBD1. J lost 1 base, V lost 10 bases, and 9 bases had no gene match. The CDR3 covers 14 residues. Germline values: CDR1 LNHDA, CDR2 SQIVND (reference sequence).

The rearrangement links TRBV11-2 to TRBJ1-6, with 7 bases matching TRBD1. This CDR3 spans 15 amino acids. The V gene end was trimmed by 1 base and the J gene end by 7 bases; junction bases not matched to a gene: 4. From germline, CDR1 is SGHAT and CDR2 FQNNGV. The CDR3 protein is CASSLGPGGNSPLHF. The CDR3 DNA reads as TGTGCCAGCAGCTTAGGTCCAGGGGGGAATTCACCCCTCCACTTT.

This clone was counted a few times. The rearrangement uses TRBV29-1 and TRBJ1-1; 10 bases are a match to TRBD1. This CDR3 spans 13 amino acids. The germline V gene has CDR1 SQVTM and CDR2 ANQGSEA. V lost 7 bases and J lost 4; bases outside the gene matches: 6. The CDR3 coding sequence is TGCAGCGGAGGGACAGGGGTAGGCACTGAAGCTTTCTTT. Amino acids: CSGGTGVGTEAFF.

V gene TRBV6-1 combines with J gene TRBJ2-4; TRBD1 agrees at 8 bases. The ends lost 1 base at V and 9 bases at J; junction bases unmatched: 5. From germline, CDR1 is MNHNS and CDR2 SASEGT. The CDR3 extends over 14 amino acids. In DNA form, the CDR3 reads TGTGCCAGCAGTGAAGTCGGACAGGGAACCATTCAGTACTTC. This sequence encodes CASSEVGQGTIQYF.

The chain recombines TRBV28 with TRBJ1-4; TRBD1 might be the D (5 bases). V lost 6 bases, J lost 0 bases, and 11 bases lay in between. Looked up from germline, CDR1 is MDHEN and CDR2 is SYDVKM. The CDR3 runs to 15 residues. The CDR3 loop reads CASSFTGATNEKLFF. The CDR3 DNA follows: TGTGCCAGCAGCTTCACGGGGGCAACTAATGAAAAACTGTTTTTT.

As for this clone: The sample carries other DNA sequences with the same CDR3. In DNA, the CDR3 is TGCGCCAGCAGCTTGGGACAGGGGGCCACTGAAGCTTTCTTT. This codes for CASSLGQGATEAFF. The chain uses TRBV5-1 and TRBJ1-1; 10 nucleotides agree with TRBD1. Germline V gives CDR1 SGHRS, CDR2 YFSETQ. The ends lost 0 bases at V and 4 bases at J; junction bases unmatched: 0. The CDR3 loop spans 14 amino acids. Using reference TRBV5-1 and TRBJ1-1 for the parts outside the CDR3, the full variable domain is KAGVTQTPRYLIKTRGQQVTLSCSPISGHRSVSWYQQTPGQGLQFLFEYFSETQRNKGNFPGRFSGRQFSNSRSEMNVSTLELGDSALYLCASSLGQGATEAFFGQGTRLTVV.

V gene TRBV5-5 combines with J gene TRBJ2-7; possibly TRBD1 for D (6 bases). The ends were cut back, 1 base at V and 3 bases at J, with 11 bases in the middle. The CDR3 loop spans 14 amino acids. CDR1 SGHKS and CDR2 YYEKEE come from the germline V gene (reference sequence). Here the CDR3 reads CASSLILRGYEQYF. CDR3 sequence (DNA): TGTGCCAGCAGCTTGATCCTCAGGGGCTACGAGCAGTACTTC.